This TCR beta chain was observed in a study of T cell changes during pregnancy in multiple sclerosis. This clone appeared a single time. Method: immunoSEQ multiplex PCR; TCRdb's copy keeps in-frame clones and lacks some. The data hold under 45,000 clones, with roughly 89% observed a single time. Germline V gene data show CDR1 as SQVTM and CDR2 as ANQGSEA. V lost 6 bases and J 6 bases, leaving 12 bases between the germline ends. This CDR3 is built from 12 residues. This TCR was sampled from a female donor with multiple sclerosis, enrolled in a pregnancy study. The rearrangement uses TRBV29-1 and TRBJ2-4, with D possibly being TRBD1 (6 bases). Sequenced material: CD4+ T cells from peripheral blood mononuclear cells, taken in the first trimester of pregnancy. The CDR3 loop is CSVFGQPNIQYF. DNA of the CDR3: TGCAGCGTCTTCGGACAGCCAAACATTCAGTACTTC.